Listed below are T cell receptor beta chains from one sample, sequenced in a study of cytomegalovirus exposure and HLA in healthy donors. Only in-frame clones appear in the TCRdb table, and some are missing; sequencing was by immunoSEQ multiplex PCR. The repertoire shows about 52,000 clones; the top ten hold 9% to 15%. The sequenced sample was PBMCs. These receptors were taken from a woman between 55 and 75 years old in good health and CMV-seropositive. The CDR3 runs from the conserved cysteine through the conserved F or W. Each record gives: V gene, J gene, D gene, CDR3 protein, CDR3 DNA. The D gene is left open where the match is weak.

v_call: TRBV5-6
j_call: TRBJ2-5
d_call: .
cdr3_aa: CASSSGSGEETQYF
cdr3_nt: TGTGCCAGCAGCTCAGGGTCAGGTGAAGAGACCCAGTACTTC

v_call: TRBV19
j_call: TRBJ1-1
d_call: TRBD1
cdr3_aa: CASGGGQGAAEAFF
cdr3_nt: TGTGCCAGTGGGGGGGGGCAGGGGGCGGCTGAAGCTTTCTTT

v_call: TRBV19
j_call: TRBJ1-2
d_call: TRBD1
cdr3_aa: CATRQGQGYTF
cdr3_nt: TGTGCCACTCGACAGGGGCAAGGCTACACCTTC

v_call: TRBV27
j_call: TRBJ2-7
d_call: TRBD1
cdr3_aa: CASTKRTGINTYEQYF
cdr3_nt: TGTGCCAGCACCAAGAGGACAGGCATCAATACCTACGAGCAGTACTTC

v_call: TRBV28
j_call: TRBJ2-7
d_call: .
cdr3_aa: CASSLTVGEQYF
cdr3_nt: TGTGCCAGCAGCCTGACAGTGGGCGAGCAGTACTTC

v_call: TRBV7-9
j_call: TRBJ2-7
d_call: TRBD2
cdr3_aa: CASSLDRLAGTYEQYF
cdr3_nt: TGTGCCAGCAGCCTAGATCGACTAGCGGGAACCTACGAGCAGTACTTC

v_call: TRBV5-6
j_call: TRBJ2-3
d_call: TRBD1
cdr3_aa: CASSTGTGGTDKQYF
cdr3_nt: TGTGCCAGCAGCACGGGGACAGGGGGTACAGATAAGCAGTATTTT

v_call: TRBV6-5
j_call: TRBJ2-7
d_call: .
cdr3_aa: CASSSRGQLPYEQYF
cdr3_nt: TGTGCCAGCAGTTCGCGGGGACAGCTACCTTACGAGCAGTACTTC

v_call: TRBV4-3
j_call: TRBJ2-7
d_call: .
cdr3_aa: CASSPGQTYEQYF
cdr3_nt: TGCGCCAGCAGCCCCGGACAGACCTACGAGCAGTACTTC

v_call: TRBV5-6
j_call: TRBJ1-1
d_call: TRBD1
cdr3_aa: CASSLANHRGLSTEAFF
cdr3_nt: TGTGCCAGCAGCTTGGCGAACCACAGGGGCTTGAGCACTGAAGCTTTCTTT

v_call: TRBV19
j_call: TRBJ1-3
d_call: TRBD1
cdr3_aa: CASSETLVATGAPGNTIYF
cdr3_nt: TGTGCCAGTAGTGAAACCCTAGTAGCGACAGGGGCTCCTGGAAACACCATATATTTT

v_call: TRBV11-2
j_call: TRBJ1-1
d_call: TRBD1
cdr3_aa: CASSLDRGLSEAFF
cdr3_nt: TGTGCCAGCAGCTTAGACAGGGGGCTCAGTGAAGCTTTCTTT

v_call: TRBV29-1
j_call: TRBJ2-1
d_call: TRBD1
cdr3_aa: CSVGGQGHEQFF
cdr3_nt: TGCAGCGTTGGTGGACAGGGTCATGAGCAGTTCTTC

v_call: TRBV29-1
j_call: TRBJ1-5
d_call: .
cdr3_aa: CSVDGGGNQPQHF
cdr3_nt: TGCAGCGTTGATGGGGGAGGGAATCAGCCCCAGCATTTT

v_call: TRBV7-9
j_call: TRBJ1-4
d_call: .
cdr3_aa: CASSLLGLREKLFF
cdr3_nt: TGTGCCAGCAGCTTATTGGGTCTGCGGGAAAAACTGTTTTTT

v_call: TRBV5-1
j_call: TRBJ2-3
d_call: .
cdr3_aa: CASSLRTTDTQYF
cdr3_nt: TGCGCCAGCAGCTTGAGGACTACAGATACGCAGTATTTT

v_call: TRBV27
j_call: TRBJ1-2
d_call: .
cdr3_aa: CASSLLPAPGYGYTF
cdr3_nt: TGTGCCAGCAGTTTACTTCCGGCGCCGGGCTATGGCTACACCTTC

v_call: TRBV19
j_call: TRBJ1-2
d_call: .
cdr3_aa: CASSIGATGHYGYTF
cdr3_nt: TGTGCCAGTAGTATAGGAGCGACAGGTCACTATGGCTACACCTTC

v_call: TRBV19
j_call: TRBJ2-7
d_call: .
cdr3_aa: CASSSRDSYEQYF
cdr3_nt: TGTGCCAGTAGTTCTCGGGACTCCTACGAGCAGTACTTC

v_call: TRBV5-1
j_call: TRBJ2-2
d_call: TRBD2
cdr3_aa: CASRAGPPNTGELFF
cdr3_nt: TGCGCCAGCAGAGCGGGGCCTCCAAACACCGGGGAGCTGTTTTTT

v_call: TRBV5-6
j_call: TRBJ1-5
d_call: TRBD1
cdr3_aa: CASSDTGGNQPQHF
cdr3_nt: TGTGCCAGCAGCGATACAGGGGGCAATCAGCCCCAGCATTTT

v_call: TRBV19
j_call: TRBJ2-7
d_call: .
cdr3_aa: CASGHPGFGTYEQYF
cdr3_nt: TGTGCCAGCGGACACCCAGGATTTGGGACCTACGAGCAGTACTTC

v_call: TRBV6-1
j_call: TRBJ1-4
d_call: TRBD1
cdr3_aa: CASSERSDRGRATNEKLFF
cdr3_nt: TGTGCCAGCAGTGAAAGGTCCGACAGGGGTCGGGCAACTAATGAAAAACTGTTTTTT

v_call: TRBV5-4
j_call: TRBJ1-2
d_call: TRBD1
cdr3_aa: CASSRDRGVYGYTF
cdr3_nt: TGTGCCAGCAGCAGGGACAGGGGAGTCTATGGCTACACCTTC

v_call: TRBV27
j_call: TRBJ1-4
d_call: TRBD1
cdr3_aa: CASSCPGQGMGDEKLFF
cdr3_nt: TGTGCCAGCAGTTGTCCGGGACAGGGGATGGGGGATGAAAAACTGTTTTTT

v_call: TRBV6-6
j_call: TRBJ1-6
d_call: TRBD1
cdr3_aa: CASSSYQGDNSPLHF
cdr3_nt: TGTGCCAGCAGTTCCTATCAGGGGGACAATTCACCCCTCCACTTT

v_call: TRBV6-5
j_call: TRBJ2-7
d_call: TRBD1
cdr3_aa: CASSYSGQDSWYF
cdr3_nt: TGTGCCAGCAGTTACTCCGGACAGGATTCTTGGTACTTC

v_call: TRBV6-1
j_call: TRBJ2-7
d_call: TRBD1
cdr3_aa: CASTRDRAYEQYF
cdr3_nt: TGTGCCAGCACCCGGGACAGGGCCTACGAGCAGTACTTC

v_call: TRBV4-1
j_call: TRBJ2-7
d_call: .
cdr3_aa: CASSQEGDNSYEQYF
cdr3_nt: TGCGCCAGCAGCCAAGAAGGGGACAACTCCTACGAGCAGTACTTC

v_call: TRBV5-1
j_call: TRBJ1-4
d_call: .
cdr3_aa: CASSLGGVVGQEKLFF
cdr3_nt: TGCGCCAGCAGCTTGGGCGGGGTTGTGGGGCAGGAAAAACTGTTTTTT

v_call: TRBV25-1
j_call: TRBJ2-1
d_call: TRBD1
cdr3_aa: CASTTGDRGEQFF
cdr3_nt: TGTGCCAGCACCACCGGGGACAGGGGTGAGCAGTTCTTC

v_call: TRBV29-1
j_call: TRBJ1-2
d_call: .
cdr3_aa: CSVSPLGVEAGGYTF
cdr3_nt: TGCAGCGTTTCCCCTTTGGGAGTGGAGGCGGGTGGCTACACCTTC

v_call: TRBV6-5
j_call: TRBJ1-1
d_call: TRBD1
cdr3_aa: CASKLTGGTPEAFF
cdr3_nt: TGTGCCAGCAAGCTCACAGGGGGGACTCCTGAAGCTTTCTTT

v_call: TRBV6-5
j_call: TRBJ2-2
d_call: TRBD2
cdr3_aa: CASSYSASGITGELFF
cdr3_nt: TGTGCCAGCAGTTACTCGGCTAGCGGTATCACCGGGGAGCTGTTTTTT

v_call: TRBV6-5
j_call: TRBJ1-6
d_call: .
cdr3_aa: CASSYTQRTNSPLHF
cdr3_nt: TGTGCCAGCAGTTACACACAGAGAACTAATTCACCCCTCCACTTT

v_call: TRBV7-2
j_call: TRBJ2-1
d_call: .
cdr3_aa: CASSFQGGTYNEQFF
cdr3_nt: TGTGCCAGCAGCTTTCAGGGAGGAACCTACAATGAGCAGTTCTTC

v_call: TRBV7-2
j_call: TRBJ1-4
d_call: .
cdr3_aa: CASSFSGGNEKLFF
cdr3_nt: TGTGCCAGCAGCTTTTCCGGAGGGAATGAAAAACTGTTTTTT

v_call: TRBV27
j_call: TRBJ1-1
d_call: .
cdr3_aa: CASRGAYTEAFF
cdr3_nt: TGTGCCAGCCGGGGGGCGTACACTGAAGCTTTCTTT

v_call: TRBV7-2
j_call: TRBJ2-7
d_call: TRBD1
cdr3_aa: CASSSGTGREQYF
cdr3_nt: TGTGCCAGCAGCTCCGGGACAGGGCGCGAGCAGTACTTC

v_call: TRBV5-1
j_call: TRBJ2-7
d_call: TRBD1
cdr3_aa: CASSPGDSTKEQYF
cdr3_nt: TGCGCCAGCAGCCCCGGGGACAGTACCAAGGAGCAGTACTTC

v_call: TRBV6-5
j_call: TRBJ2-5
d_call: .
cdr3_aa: CASSSTVTQETQYF
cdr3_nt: TGTGCCAGCAGTTCGACAGTTACTCAAGAGACCCAGTACTTC

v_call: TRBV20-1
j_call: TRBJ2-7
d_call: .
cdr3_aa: CSADREYEQYF
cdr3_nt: TGCAGTGCCGATAGAGAATACGAGCAGTACTTC

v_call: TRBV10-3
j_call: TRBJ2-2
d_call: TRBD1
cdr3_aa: CAISGQGANTGELFF
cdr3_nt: TGTGCCATCAGCGGACAGGGCGCGAACACCGGGGAGCTGTTTTTT

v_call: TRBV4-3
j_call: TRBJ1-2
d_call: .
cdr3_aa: CASSQENLGGGYTF
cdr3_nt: TGCGCCAGCAGCCAAGAAAATTTAGGGGGTGGCTACACCTTC

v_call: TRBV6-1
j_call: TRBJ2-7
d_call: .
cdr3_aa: CASSEALQGYEQYF
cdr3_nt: TGTGCCAGCAGTGAAGCGCTGCAGGGCTACGAGCAGTACTTC

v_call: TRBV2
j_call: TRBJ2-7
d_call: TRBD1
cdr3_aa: CASRVGQASSYEQYF
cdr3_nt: TGTGCCAGCAGGGTGGGACAGGCGAGCTCCTACGAGCAGTACTTC

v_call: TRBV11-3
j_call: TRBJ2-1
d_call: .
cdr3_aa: CASSLTSSYNEQFF
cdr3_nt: TGTGCCAGCAGCTTAACGAGCTCCTACAATGAGCAGTTCTTC

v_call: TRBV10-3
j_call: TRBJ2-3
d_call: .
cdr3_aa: CAITQGSSTDTQYF
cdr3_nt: TGTGCCATCACCCAGGGGTCTAGCACAGATACGCAGTATTTT

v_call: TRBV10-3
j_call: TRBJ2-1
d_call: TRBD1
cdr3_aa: CAISESRGQGVHEQFF
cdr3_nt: TGTGCCATCAGTGAGTCGAGGGGACAGGGTGTCCATGAGCAGTTCTTC

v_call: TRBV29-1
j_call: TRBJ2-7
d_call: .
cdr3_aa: CSVGGSLEGYRSYEQYF
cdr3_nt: TGCAGCGTTGGGGGGAGCCTGGAGGGGTACCGCTCCTACGAGCAGTACTTC

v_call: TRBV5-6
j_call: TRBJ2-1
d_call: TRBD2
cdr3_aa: CASSLGSGTSGALF
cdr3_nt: TGTGCCAGCAGCTTGGGGAGTGGGACTAGCGGGGCACTCTTC

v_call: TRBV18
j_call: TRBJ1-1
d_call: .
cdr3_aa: CASSLAMDRNTEAFF
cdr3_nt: TGTGCCAGCTCACTCGCCATGGACAGGAACACTGAAGCTTTCTTT

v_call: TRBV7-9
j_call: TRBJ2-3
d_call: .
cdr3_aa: CASSHQDFF
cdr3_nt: TGTGCCAGCAGTCACCAGGACTTTTTT

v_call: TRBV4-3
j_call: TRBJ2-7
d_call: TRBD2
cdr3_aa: CASSQDSLAGARSYEQYF
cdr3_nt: TGCGCCAGCAGCCAAGATTCTCTAGCGGGGGCCAGGTCCTACGAGCAGTACTTC